The rows below give T cell receptor beta chains drawn from one sample of a study of human T cells and chemical hapten exposure. TCRdb redid the calling of the RACE reads with MiXCR, one entry per CDR3 protein. Seen here are 85,000 to 100,000 distinct CDR3 sequences, around 12% observed once, and the top ten hold approximately 2%. This material consisted of whole blood, taken in connection with sensitization to the hapten diphenylcyclopropenone (DPC). Every receptor here comes from a middle-aged woman with alopecia areata. Some clones in this sample may be carry-over from other donors' samples. Each CDR3 is given with its conserved first and last residue. The order of the fields is D gene, clone size, J gene, V gene, CDR3 DNA, CDR3 protein. A D gene is named only where the DNA matches it firmly. Not every row has a clone size; where given, it reads once, few, many or a size class.

TRBD1,-,TRBJ1-2,TRBV7-2,TGTGCCAGCAGCTCCACAGGGGGCGGCTATGGCTACACCTTC,CASSSTGGGYGYTF
-,few,TRBJ2-7,TRBV28,TGTGCCAGCAGTTTCGAACCCCCGTTGCAGTACTTC,CASSFEPPLQYF
TRBD1,few,TRBJ2-3,TRBV7-9,TGTGCCAGCAGCGTAGGACAGGGAGCAGATACGCAGTATTTT,CASSVGQGADTQYF
TRBD1,many,TRBJ1-4,TRBV27,TGTGCCAGCAGACGTACAGGGGGTTCTAATGAAAAACTGTTTTTT,CASRRTGGSNEKLFF
TRBD2,once,TRBJ2-3,TRBV10-3,TGTGCCATCAGGGGAGGGGCCAGCACAGATACGCAGTATTTT,CAIRGGASTDTQYF
-,-,TRBJ1-6,TRBV20-1,TGCAGTGCTAGAGATCTAGCAAATTCACCCCTCCACTTT,CSARDLANSPLHF
TRBD2,-,TRBJ2-5,TRBV7-3,TGTGCCAGCAGCCCCACGGGGGGGGCGATCCAAGAGACCCAGTACTTC,CASSPTGGAIQETQYF
TRBD2,-,TRBJ2-7,TRBV6-2/TRBV6-3,TGTGCCAGCAGTTATGTAGCGGGAGTAGGCGAGCAGTACTTC,CASSYVAGVGEQYF
-,few,TRBJ1-1,TRBV4-1,TGCGCCAGCAGCCTAGCGGGGATGGCTTTCTTT,CASSLAGMAFF
-,-,TRBJ1-2,TRBV10-3,TGTGCCATCAGTGGAGGGTCCCGGGGCTACACCTTC,CAISGGSRGYTF
TRBD2,-,TRBJ2-7,TRBV27,TGTGCCAGCACCATACCGGGACTAGCGGGAGACACCTACGAGCAGTACTTC,CASTIPGLAGDTYEQYF
TRBD2,few,TRBJ2-1,TRBV28,TGTGCCAGCAGTTTACTGACTAGCGGGAGGTTTAACAATGAGCAGTTCTTC,CASSLLTSGRFNNEQFF
-,many,TRBJ1-1,TRBV15,TGTGCCACCAGCGCGAGGGACACTGAAGCTTTCTTT,CATSARDTEAFF
-,-,TRBJ1-1,TRBV4-1,TGCGCCAGCAGCCAAGTAGGAAGCAACACTGAAGCTTTCTTT,CASSQVGSNTEAFF
-,many,TRBJ2-1,TRBV20-1,TGCAGTGCTAGTGGTGGCGGGGAGCAGTTCTTC,CSASGGGEQFF
TRBD1,many,TRBJ2-7,TRBV5-1,TGCGCCAGCAGCGAAGGACCCGCCGGGACAGGCTACGAGCAGTACTTC,CASSEGPAGTGYEQYF
-,few,TRBJ2-1,TRBV28,TGTGCCAGCAGTTTAATGGGACCAACCTACAATGAGCAGTTCTTC,CASSLMGPTYNEQFF
TRBD2,few,TRBJ2-7,TRBV28,TGTGCCAGTAAACCCGGGACTACCTACGAGCAGTACTTC,CASKPGTTYEQYF
-,few,TRBJ2-1,TRBV20-1,TGCAGCCCCGCGGGGAATGAGCAGTTCTTC,CSPAGNEQFF
-,many,TRBJ1-1,TRBV5-4,TGTGCCAGCAGCCCACCCCCCGGGACACTGAACACTGAAGCTTTCTTT,CASSPPPGTLNTEAFF
-,medium-sized,TRBJ2-7,TRBV7-2,TGTGCCAGCAGCTTAGCGCCCGCTGGGCACGAGCAGTACTTC,CASSLAPAGHEQYF
-,-,TRBJ1-2,TRBV10-3,TGTGCCATCAGTGAAGACATTCCTAACTATGGCTACACCTTC,CAISEDIPNYGYTF
-,-,TRBJ2-7,TRBV27,TGTGCCAGCACTCCCCCGAGACATCCCTACGAGCAGTACTTC,CASTPPRHPYEQYF
-,-,TRBJ2-7,TRBV9,TGTGCCAGCAGCGCAGGACAGACACCCTACGAGCAGTACTTC,CASSAGQTPYEQYF
-,-,TRBJ1-4,TRBV7-6,TGTGCCAGCAGCGCCGGGACACGCGTAGGAAAACTGTTTTTT,CASSAGTRVGKLFF
-,-,TRBJ1-1,TRBV5-5,TGTGCCAGCAGCTTGAGTGGTGACGAAGCTTTCTTT,CASSLSGDEAFF
-,-,TRBJ2-7,TRBV28,TGTGCCAGCTTGGTAGCCCAGGGGTCTTCCTACGAGCAGTACTTC,CASLVAQGSSYEQYF